This TCR beta chain comes out of a study of blood T cell repertoires in COVID-19. Overall study context: COVID-19 samples, acute and convalescent, were from the United States, Italy and Spain.

A note on this clone: The sample has other DNA sequences that encode this CDR3 too.

TCRdb keeps only in-frame clones here, not all; method: immunoSEQ multiplex PCR. The sample carries more than 200,000 clones, about 85% recorded once. The germline V gene has CDR1 MNHEY and CDR2 SVGAGI. There are 13 residues in the CDR3. Trimming shortened V by 3 bases and J by 6 bases, and 11 bases separated the two germline ends. The material sequenced was peripheral blood. The rearrangement uses TRBV6-5 and TRBJ1-1; D call uncertain. This sequence originates from a man aged 35 to 55 with acute or convalescent COVID-19. CDR3 bases: TGTGCCAGCAGTTATACGGGGAGGGCTGAAGCTTTCTTT. Its translation is CASSYTGRAEAFF.